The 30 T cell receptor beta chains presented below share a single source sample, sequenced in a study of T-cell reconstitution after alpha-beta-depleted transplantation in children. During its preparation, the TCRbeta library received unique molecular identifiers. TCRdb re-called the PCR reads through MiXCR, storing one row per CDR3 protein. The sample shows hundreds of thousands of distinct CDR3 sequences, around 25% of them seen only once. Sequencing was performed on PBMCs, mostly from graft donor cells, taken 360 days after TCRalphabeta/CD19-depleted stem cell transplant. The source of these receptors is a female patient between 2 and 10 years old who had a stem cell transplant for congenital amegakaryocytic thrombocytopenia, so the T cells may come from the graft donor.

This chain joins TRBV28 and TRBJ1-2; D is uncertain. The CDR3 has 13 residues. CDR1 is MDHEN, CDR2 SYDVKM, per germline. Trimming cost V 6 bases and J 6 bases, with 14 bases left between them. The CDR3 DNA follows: TGTGCCAGCAGCCCGGGCAGGCGGGATGGCTACACCTTC. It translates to CASSPGRRDGYTF.

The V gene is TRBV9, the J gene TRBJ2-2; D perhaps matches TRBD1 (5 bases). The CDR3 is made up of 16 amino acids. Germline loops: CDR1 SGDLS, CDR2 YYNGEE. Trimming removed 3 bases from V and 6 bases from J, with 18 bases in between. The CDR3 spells CASSAFDPGSAGELFF. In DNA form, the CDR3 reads TGTGCCAGCAGCGCATTCGACCCAGGGTCCGCCGGGGAGCTGTTTTTT.

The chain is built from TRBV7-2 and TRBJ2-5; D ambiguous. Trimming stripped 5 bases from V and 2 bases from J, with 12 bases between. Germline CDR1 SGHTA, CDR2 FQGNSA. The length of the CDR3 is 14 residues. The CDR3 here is CASSVVLAQETQYF. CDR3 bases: TGTGCCAGCAGCGTCGTTTTGGCTCAAGAGACCCAGTACTTC.

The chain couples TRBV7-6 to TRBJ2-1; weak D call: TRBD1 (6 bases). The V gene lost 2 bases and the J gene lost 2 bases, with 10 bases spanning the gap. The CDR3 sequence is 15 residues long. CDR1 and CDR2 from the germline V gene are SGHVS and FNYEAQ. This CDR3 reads CASSLWPGAYNEQFF. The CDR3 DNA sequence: TGTGCCAGCAGCTTATGGCCAGGGGCCTACAATGAGCAGTTCTTC.

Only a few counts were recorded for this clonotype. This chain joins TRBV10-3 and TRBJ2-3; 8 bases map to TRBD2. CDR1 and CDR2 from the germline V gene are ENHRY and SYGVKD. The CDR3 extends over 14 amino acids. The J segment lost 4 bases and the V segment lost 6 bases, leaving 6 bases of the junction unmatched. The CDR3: CAIRTSEKSDTQYF. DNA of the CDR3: TGTGCCATCAGGACTAGCGAGAAATCAGATACGCAGTATTTT.

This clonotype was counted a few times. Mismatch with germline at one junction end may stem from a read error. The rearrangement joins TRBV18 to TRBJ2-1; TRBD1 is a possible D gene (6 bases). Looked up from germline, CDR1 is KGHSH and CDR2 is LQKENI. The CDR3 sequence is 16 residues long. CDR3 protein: CASSPPTGPYYNEQFF. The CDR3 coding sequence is TGTGCCAGCTCCCCACCGACAGGCCCCTACTACAATGAGCAGTTCTTC.

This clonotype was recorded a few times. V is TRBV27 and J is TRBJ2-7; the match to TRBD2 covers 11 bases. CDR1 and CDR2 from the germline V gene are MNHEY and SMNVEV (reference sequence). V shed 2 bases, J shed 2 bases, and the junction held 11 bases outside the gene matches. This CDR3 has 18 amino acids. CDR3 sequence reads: CASSLNGPTSGITYEQYF. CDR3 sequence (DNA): TGTGCCAGCAGTTTAAACGGTCCGACTAGCGGGATTACCTACGAGCAGTACTTC.

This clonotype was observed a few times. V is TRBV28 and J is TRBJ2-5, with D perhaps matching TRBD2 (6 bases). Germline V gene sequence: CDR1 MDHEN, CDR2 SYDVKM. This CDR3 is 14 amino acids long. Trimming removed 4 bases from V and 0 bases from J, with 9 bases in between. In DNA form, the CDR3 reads TGTGCCAGCAGTTCCGCGGGGAACCAAGAGACCCAGTACTTC. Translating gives CASSSAGNQETQYF. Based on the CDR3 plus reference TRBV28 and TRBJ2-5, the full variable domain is DVKVTQSSRYLVKRTGEKVFLECVQDMDHENMFWYRQDPGLGLRLIYFSYDVKMKEKGDIPEGYSVSREKKERFSLILESASTNQTSMYLCASSSAGNQETQYFGPGTRLLVL.

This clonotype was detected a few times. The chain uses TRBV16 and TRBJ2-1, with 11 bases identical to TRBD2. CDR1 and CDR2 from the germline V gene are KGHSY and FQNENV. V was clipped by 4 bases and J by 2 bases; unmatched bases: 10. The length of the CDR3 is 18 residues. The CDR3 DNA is TGTGCCAGCAGCCCCGAACTAGCGGGGGCTTTACCCTACAATGAGCAGTTCTTC. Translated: CASSPELAGALPYNEQFF.

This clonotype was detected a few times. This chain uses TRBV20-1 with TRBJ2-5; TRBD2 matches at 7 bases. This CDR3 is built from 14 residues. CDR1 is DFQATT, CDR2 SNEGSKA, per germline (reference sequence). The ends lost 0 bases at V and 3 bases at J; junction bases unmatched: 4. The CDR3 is CSARDFRGEETQYF. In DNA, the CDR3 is TGCAGTGCTAGAGATTTCCGGGGGGAAGAGACCCAGTACTTC.

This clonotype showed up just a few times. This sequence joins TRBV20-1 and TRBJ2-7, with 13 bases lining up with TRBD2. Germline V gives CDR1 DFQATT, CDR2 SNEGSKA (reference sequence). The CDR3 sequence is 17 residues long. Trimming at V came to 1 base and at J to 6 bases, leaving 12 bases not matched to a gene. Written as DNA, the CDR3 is TGCAGTGCTAGAGGGCGAGTCATGGGACTAGCGGGAAGCGAGCAGTACTTC. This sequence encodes CSARGRVMGLAGSEQYF.

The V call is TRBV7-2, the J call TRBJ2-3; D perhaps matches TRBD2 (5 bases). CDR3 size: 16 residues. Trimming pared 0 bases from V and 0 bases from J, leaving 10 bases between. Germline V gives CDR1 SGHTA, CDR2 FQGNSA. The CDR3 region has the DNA TGTGCCAGCAGCTTAGCGCGGGCTTCTAGCACAGATACGCAGTATTTT. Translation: CASSLARASSTDTQYF.

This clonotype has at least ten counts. Here the CDR3 reads CASSHGTRRLYEQYF. The CDR3 DNA reads TGCGCCAGCAGCCATGGGACTAGGAGGTTGTACGAGCAGTACTTC. The V and J genes are TRBV4-1 and TRBJ2-7, with 8 bases fitting TRBD2. CDR3 length equals 15 residues. Looked up from germline, CDR1 is MGHRA and CDR2 is YSYEKL. V dropped 3 bases and J dropped 4; count of bases not matched to a gene: 8.

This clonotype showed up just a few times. CDR3 sequence reads: CASSGQGTYEQYF. CDR3 nucleotides: TGTGCCAGCAGTGGACAGGGGACCTACGAGCAGTACTTC. This chain uses TRBV6-1 with TRBJ2-7; the match to TRBD1 covers 8 bases. V trimming: 4 bases; J trimming: 2 bases; junction bases outside the gene matches: 1. The CDR3 is 13 residues long. CDR1 MNHNS and CDR2 SASEGT come from the germline V gene.

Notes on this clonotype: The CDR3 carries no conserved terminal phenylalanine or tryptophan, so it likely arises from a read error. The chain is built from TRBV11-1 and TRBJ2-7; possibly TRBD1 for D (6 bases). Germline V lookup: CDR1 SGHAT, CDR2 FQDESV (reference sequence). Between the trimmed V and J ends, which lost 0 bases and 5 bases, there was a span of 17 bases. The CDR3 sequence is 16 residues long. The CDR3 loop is CASSLAPRQVWDEQYL. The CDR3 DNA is TGTGCCAGCAGCTTAGCGCCTCGACAGGTTTGGGACGAGCAGTACTTA.

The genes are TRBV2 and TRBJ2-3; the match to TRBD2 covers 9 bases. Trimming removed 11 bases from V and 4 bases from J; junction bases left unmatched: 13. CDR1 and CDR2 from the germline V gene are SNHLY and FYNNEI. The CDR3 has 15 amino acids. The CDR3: CALSFAAGGADTQYF. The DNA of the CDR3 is TGTGCCCTCAGTTTTGCGGCGGGAGGGGCAGATACGCAGTATTTT.

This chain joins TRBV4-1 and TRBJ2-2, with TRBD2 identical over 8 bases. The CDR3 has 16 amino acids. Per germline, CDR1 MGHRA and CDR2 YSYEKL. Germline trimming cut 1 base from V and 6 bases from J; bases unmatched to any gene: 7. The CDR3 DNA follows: TGCGCCAGCAGCCAAGTGCGTGCGGGGGGACCCGGGGAGCTGTTTTTT. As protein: CASSQVRAGGPGELFF.

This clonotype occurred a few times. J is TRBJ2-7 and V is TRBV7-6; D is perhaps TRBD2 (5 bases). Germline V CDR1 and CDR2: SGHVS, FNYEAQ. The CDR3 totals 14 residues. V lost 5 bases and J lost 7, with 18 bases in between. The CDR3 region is CASSLTRERWEQYF. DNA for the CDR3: TGTGCCAGCAGCCTAACTCGGGAACGCTGGGAGCAGTACTTC.

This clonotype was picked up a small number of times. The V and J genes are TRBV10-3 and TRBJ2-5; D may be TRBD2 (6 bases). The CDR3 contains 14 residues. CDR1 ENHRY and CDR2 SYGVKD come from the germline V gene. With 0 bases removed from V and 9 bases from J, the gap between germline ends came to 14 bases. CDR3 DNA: TGTGCCATCAGTGAGTCGCGCGGGGAGTGGGCCCAGTACTTC. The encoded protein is CAISESRGEWAQYF.

DNA for the CDR3: TGCGCCAGCAGCCAAGATGGGAGGGAGGGCACAGATACGCAGTATTTT. Protein product: CASSQDGREGTDTQYF. The rearrangement joins TRBV4-3 to TRBJ2-3, with TRBD2 matching over 7 bases. V shed 0 bases and J 1 base; nucleotides not matched to a gene: 4. This CDR3 spans 16 amino acids. Germline assignment: CDR1 LGHNA and CDR2 YSLEER.

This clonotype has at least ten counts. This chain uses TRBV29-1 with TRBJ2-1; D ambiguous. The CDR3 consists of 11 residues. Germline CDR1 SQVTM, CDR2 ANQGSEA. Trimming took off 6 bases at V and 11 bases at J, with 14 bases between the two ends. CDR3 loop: CSVHSYLQQFF. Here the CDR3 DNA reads TGCAGCGTCCATTCCTACTTACAGCAGTTCTTC.

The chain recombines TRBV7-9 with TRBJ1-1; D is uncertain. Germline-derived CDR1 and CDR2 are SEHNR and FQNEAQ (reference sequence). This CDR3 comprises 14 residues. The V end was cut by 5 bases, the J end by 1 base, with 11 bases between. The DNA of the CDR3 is TGTGCCAGCAGCGGAAGCCGGGAGAACACTGAAGCTTTCTTT. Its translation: CASSGSRENTEAFF.

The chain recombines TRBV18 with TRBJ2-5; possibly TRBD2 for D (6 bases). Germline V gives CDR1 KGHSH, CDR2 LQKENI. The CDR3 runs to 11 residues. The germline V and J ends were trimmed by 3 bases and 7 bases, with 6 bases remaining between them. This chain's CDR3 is CASSPGGTQYF. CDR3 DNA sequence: TGTGCCAGCTCACCGGGAGGGACCCAGTACTTC.

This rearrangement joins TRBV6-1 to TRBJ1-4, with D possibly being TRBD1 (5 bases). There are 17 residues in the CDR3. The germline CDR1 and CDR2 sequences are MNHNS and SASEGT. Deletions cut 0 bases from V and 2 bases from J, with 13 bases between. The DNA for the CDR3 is TGTGCCAGCAGTGAAGCCCCACCAGGGTTCACTAATGAAAAACTGTTTTTT. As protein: CASSEAPPGFTNEKLFF.

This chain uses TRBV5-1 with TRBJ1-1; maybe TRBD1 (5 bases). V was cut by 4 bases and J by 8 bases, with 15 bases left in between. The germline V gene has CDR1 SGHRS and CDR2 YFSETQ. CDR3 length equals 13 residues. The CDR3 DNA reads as TGCGCCAGCAGCACGGGGGGGTCCACGGAAGCTTTCTTT. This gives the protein CASSTGGSTEAFF.

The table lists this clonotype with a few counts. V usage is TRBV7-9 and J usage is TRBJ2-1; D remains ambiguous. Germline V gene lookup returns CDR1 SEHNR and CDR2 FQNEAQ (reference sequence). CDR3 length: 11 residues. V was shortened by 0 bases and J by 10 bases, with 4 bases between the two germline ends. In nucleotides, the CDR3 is TGTGCCAGCAGCTTAGCCTGGGAGCAGTTCTTC. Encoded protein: CASSLAWEQFF.

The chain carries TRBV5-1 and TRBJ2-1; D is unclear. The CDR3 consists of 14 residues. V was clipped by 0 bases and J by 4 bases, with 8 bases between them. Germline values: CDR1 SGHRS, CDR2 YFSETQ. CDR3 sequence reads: CASSLDLGYNEQFF. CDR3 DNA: TGCGCCAGCAGCTTGGATCTTGGGTACAATGAGCAGTTCTTC.

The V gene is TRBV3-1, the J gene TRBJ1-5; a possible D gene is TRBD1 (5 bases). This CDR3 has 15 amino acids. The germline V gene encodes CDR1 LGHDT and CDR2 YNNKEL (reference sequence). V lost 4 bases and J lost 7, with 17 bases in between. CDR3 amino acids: CASSPGEGAGQPQHF. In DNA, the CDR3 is TGTGCCAGCAGCCCCGGCGAAGGGGCAGGGCAGCCCCAGCATTTT.

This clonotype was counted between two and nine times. In nucleotides, the CDR3 is TGTGCCAGCAGTGCTGAGCGTTATTCAGATACGCAGTATTTT. Amino acid sequence: CASSAERYSDTQYF. The V and J genes are TRBV2 and TRBJ2-3, with D uncertain. V was trimmed by 4 bases and J by 4 bases, leaving 12 bases between them. Germline V gene lookup returns CDR1 SNHLY and CDR2 FYNNEI. CDR3 length: 14 residues.

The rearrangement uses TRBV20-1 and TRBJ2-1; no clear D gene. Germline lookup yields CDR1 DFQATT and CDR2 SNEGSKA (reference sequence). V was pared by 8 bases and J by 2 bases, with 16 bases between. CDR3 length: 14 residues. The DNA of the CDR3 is TGCAGTCCCTCTACTACCAATACCTACAATGAGCAGTTCTTC. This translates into CSPSTTNTYNEQFF.